The text below deals with one T cell receptor beta chain. Other DNA sequences in the same sample also yield this CDR3. This entry belongs to a study of T cell changes during pregnancy in multiple sclerosis. Using immunoSEQ multiplex PCR, the repertoire was profiled, and TCRdb retains in-frame clones only, with some absent. The table includes 65,000 to 75,000 clones, around nine tenths detected once. In germline, CDR1 is MNHEY, CDR2 SMNVEV (reference sequence). V was trimmed by 2 bases and J by 1 base, leaving 5 bases between them. This CDR3 contains 13 residues. The origin of this receptor is a female donor in good health, enrolled as a control in a pregnancy study. The J gene is TRBJ1-1, the V gene TRBV27; D is ambiguous. The sample was peripheral blood, taken after pregnancy. CDR3 amino acids: CASSLGRNTEAFF. The DNA for the CDR3 is TGTGCCAGCAGTTTAGGCAGGAACACTGAAGCTTTCTTT.